These 3 T cell receptor beta chains were sequenced from one sample in a study of blood T cell repertoires in COVID-19. The table came from immunoSEQ multiplex PCR; TCRdb's copy has only in-frame clones and leaves some out. The sample includes about 96,000 clones, around 90% of them seen just once. The source material was peripheral blood. All receptors come from a human donor with COVID-19, enrolled during active disease. The donor label of this sample is uncertain.

V and J are TRBV5-1 and TRBJ2-3; TRBD2 agrees at 10 bases. This CDR3 region has 16 residues. V lost 1 base and J lost 6; bases outside the gene matches: 8. The germline gives CDR1 SGHRS, CDR2 YFSETQ. CDR3 amino acids: CASSLNVASGSDTQYF. The DNA for the CDR3 is TGCGCCAGCAGCTTGAATGTGGCTAGCGGGAGTGATACGCAGTATTTT.

The chain employs TRBV19 and TRBJ1-2; 8 positions agree with TRBD1. Germline V gene sequence: CDR1 LNHDA, CDR2 SQIVND (reference sequence). Unmatched junction bases numbered 6, after V lost 4 bases and J lost 8 bases. The CDR3 is 13 amino acids. The CDR3 loop reads CASSTDREDGYTF. Written as DNA, the CDR3 is TGTGCCAGTAGTACGGACAGGGAGGACGGCTACACCTTC.

This rearrangement joins TRBV27 to TRBJ2-2, with TRBD1 identical over 9 bases. V dropped 0 bases and J dropped 5; count of bases not matched to a gene: 7. Per the germline V gene, CDR1 is MNHEY and CDR2 is SMNVEV (reference sequence). The CDR3 length is 17 residues. The CDR3 reads CASSLSAGQGGTGELFF. The CDR3 DNA reads TGTGCCAGCAGTTTATCGGCGGGACAGGGAGGAACCGGGGAGCTGTTTTTT.